These 14 T cell receptor beta chains were sequenced from one sample in a study of shared clonotypes between healthy human individuals. The protocol was immunoSEQ multiplex PCR, while the TCRdb copy is restricted to in-frame clones and leaves out a portion. The data hold 740,000 or so clones, with about 80% observed a single time. Sequenced input: memory CD4+ T cells sorted from blood. Documented subset: CD45RA-negative fraction. Every receptor here comes from a young woman in good health.

This clone was found many times. The chain links TRBV5-4 to TRBJ2-2, with TRBD1 matching 7 bases. The germline gives CDR1 SGHNT, CDR2 YYREEE (reference sequence). This CDR3 has 15 residues. The V and J ends lost 5 bases and 4 bases, in that order; junction bases with no gene match: 8. CDR3 nucleotides: TGTGCCAGCAGTTCCGGGACAGCATTCACCGGGGAGCTGTTTTTT. This codes for CASSSGTAFTGELFF. Using reference TRBV5-4 and TRBJ2-2 for the parts outside the CDR3, the full variable domain is ETGVTQSPTHLIKTRGQQVTLRCSSQSGHNTVSWYQQALGQGPQFIFQYYREEENGRGNFPPRFSGLQFPNYSSELNVNALELDDSALYLCASSSGTAFTGELFFGEGSRLTVL.

This clone was observed a handful of times. The chain uses TRBV4-1 and TRBJ2-1; 9 nucleotides match TRBD1. The ends lost 4 bases at V and 3 bases at J; junction bases unmatched: 13. The germline CDR1 and CDR2 sequences are MGHRA and YSYEKL. This CDR3 contains 18 residues. CDR3 sequence reads: CASSLGTGMERNYNEQFF. The CDR3 DNA is TGCGCCAGCAGCCTTGGGACAGGGATGGAGCGGAACTACAATGAGCAGTTCTTC.

CDR3 sequence: CASSQPGTANYGYTF. The CDR3 DNA follows: TGCGCCAGCAGCCAGCCCGGGACGGCTAACTATGGCTACACCTTC. The chain is built from TRBV4-1 and TRBJ1-2; D may be TRBD1 (5 bases). Germline V gene data show CDR1 as MGHRA and CDR2 as YSYEKL. The CDR3 is 15 residues long. V lost 3 bases to trimming and J lost 0 bases, with 11 bases between them.

This clone was found a few times. The chain links TRBV13 to TRBJ1-2, with 7 nucleotides matching TRBD1. The CDR3 length is 14 residues. Germline values: CDR1 PRHDT, CDR2 FYEKMQ (reference sequence). V trimming: 5 bases; J trimming: 5 bases; junction bases outside the gene matches: 8. CDR3: CASSLLDRAYGYTF. The DNA of the CDR3 is TGTGCCAGCAGCCTCCTCGACAGGGCATATGGCTACACCTTC.

The chain couples TRBV4-1 to TRBJ2-2; D ambiguous. V was shortened by 1 base and J by 6 bases, with 15 bases between the two germline ends. CDR3 length: 16 residues. Per the germline V gene, CDR1 is MGHRA and CDR2 is YSYEKL. The CDR3 DNA is TGCGCCAGCAGCCAAGTTCGAGCCCGGGCCCCCGGGGAGCTGTTTTTT. Its translation is CASSQVRARAPGELFF.

The chain recombines TRBV4-1 with TRBJ2-1; the D is unclear. The CDR3 length is 13 residues. Germline CDR1 is MGHRA and CDR2 is YSYEKL. V dropped 3 bases and J dropped 7 bases, with 10 bases sitting between them. The CDR3 sequence: CASSQAKKNEQFF. DNA of the CDR3: TGCGCCAGCAGCCAGGCTAAAAAGAATGAGCAGTTCTTC.

This clone has just a few counts. The rearrangement uses TRBV7-9 and TRBJ2-7; D remains ambiguous. CDR1 is SEHNR, CDR2 FQNEAQ, per germline (reference sequence). The CDR3 totals 13 residues. Deletions cut 0 bases from V and 5 bases from J, with 8 bases between. The CDR3 is CASSLAGSDEQYF. The CDR3 coding sequence is TGTGCCAGCAGCTTAGCCGGATCCGACGAGCAGTACTTC.

The chain recombines TRBV7-8 with TRBJ1-1; no definite D call. The CDR3 extends over 13 amino acids. Deletions cut 3 bases from V and 6 bases from J, with 11 bases between. Germline V gene data show CDR1 as SGHVS and CDR2 as FQNEAQ. DNA for the CDR3: TGTGCCAGCAGCTTTCCCCATCAGCCTGAAGCTTTCTTT. As protein: CASSFPHQPEAFF.

The CDR3 loop is CASSKAGTGGVEQFF. The CDR3, as DNA: TGTGCCAGCAGCAAGGCCGGGACAGGGGGCGTTGAGCAGTTCTTC. V is TRBV5-4 and J is TRBJ2-1; the match to TRBD1 covers 12 bases. V lost 4 bases to trimming and J lost 9 bases; unmatched junction nucleotides: 8. This CDR3 comprises 15 residues. Germline lookup yields CDR1 SGHNT and CDR2 YYREEE (reference sequence).

This sequence joins TRBV28 and TRBJ1-3; the match to TRBD1 covers 10 bases. CDR1 and CDR2 (germline): MDHEN, SYDVKM. This CDR3 contains 19 residues. Unmatched junction bases numbered 13, after V lost 3 bases and J lost 2 bases. The CDR3 region has the DNA TGTGCCAGCAGTTTTTGGTACCCCCGACAGGGGGCGGCTGGAAACACCATATATTTT. As protein: CASSFWYPRQGAAGNTIYF.

The V call is TRBV5-6, the J call TRBJ2-3, with 7 bases lining up with TRBD2. Germline trimming cut 3 bases from V and 4 bases from J; bases unmatched to any gene: 17. Germline V lookup: CDR1 SGHDT, CDR2 YYEEEE. This CDR3 is 18 amino acids long. The CDR3 spells CASSSLTSMGGVADTQYF. The CDR3 coding sequence is TGTGCCAGCAGCTCCCTGACTAGCATGGGGGGGGTGGCAGATACGCAGTATTTT.

V usage is TRBV5-1 and J usage is TRBJ2-2; 11 nucleotides line up with TRBD1. This CDR3 spans 16 amino acids. Germline CDR1 SGHRS, CDR2 YFSETQ. The V gene end was trimmed by 4 bases and the J gene end by 6 bases; junction bases not matched to a gene: 8. The CDR3 DNA reads TGCGCCAGCAGCCCCGGACAGGGGGCCAGTCCCGGGGAGCTGTTTTTT. As protein: CASSPGQGASPGELFF. Using reference TRBV5-1 and TRBJ2-2 for the parts outside the CDR3, the full variable domain is KAGVTQTPRYLIKTRGQQVTLSCSPISGHRSVSWYQQTPGQGLQFLFEYFSETQRNKGNFPGRFSGRQFSNSRSEMNVSTLELGDSALYLCASSPGQGASPGELFFGEGSRLTVL.

The chain recombines TRBV6-6 with TRBJ1-1, with D uncertain. Germline loops: CDR1 MNHNY, CDR2 SVGAGI (reference sequence). This CDR3 contains 13 residues. The germline V and J ends were trimmed by 7 bases and 3 bases, with 12 bases remaining between them. The CDR3, as DNA: TGTGCCAGCAAGATCGCCCTAGACACTGAAGCTTTCTTT. Translated: CASKIALDTEAFF.

This clone has only a few counts. J is TRBJ1-1 and V is TRBV27; D is perhaps TRBD1 (5 bases). Germline V gene data show CDR1 as MNHEY and CDR2 as SMNVEV (reference sequence). Between the trimmed V and J ends, which lost 6 bases and 0 bases, there was a span of 11 bases. The CDR3 consists of 14 residues. The CDR3 nucleotides are TGTGCCAGCAGAAGACAGAACATGAACACTGAAGCTTTCTTT. It specifies CASRRQNMNTEAFF.